Below, 16 T cell receptor beta chains from the same sample are listed, as sequenced in a study of identical twins. TCRdb re-called the 5' RACE reads through MiXCR, storing one row per CDR3 protein. The data hold under 800,000 distinct CDR3 sequences, with about 20% observed a single time. These data were likewise used in another study, on T cells expressing NK-cell markers.

Input material: PBMCs. The receptors stem from a woman between 18 and 29 years old in good health.

The gene calls are TRBV7-6 and TRBJ2-1; unclear D gene. The CDR3 consists of 14 residues. From germline, CDR1 is SGHVS and CDR2 FNYEAQ. V was cut by 8 bases and J by 0 bases, with 11 bases left in between. CDR3 sequence reads: CASQRLLSYNEQFF. The CDR3, as DNA: TGTGCCAGCCAACGACTTCTCTCCTACAATGAGCAGTTCTTC.

In its sample, this clonotype was seen many times. V usage is TRBV12-3 or TRBV12-4 and J usage is TRBJ2-3; D unresolved. Deletions cut 3 bases from V and 1 base from J, with 8 bases between. The CDR3 totals 14 residues. As DNA, the CDR3 is TGTGCCAGCAGTTTCCAAGGTGGCACAGATACGCAGTATTTT. Its protein is CASSFQGGTDTQYF.

This clonotype was found a few times. The V and J genes are TRBV7-9 and TRBJ2-7; 8 bases match TRBD1. Germline CDR1 and CDR2: SEHNR and FQNEAQ (reference sequence). This CDR3 has 13 residues. J lost 7 bases, V lost 5 bases, and 7 bases had no gene match. As DNA, the CDR3 is TGTGCCAGCAGCGAGCGACAGGGGAAAGAGCAGTACTTC. Amino acids: CASSERQGKEQYF.

The rearrangement joins TRBV12-3 or TRBV12-4 to TRBJ1-1; D gene unclear. Deletions cut 4 bases from V and 1 base from J, with 19 bases between. The CDR3 contains 17 residues. CDR3 in DNA: TGTGCCAGCAGTTCTCGGTCGGGAGCAGGACGGAACACTGAAGCTTTCTTT. This translates into CASSSRSGAGRNTEAFF.

V is TRBV10-2 and J is TRBJ2-1; perhaps TRBD2 as D (7 bases). V was trimmed by 6 bases and J by 3 bases, leaving 15 bases between them. The germline CDR1 and CDR2 sequences are WSHSY and SAAADI. The CDR3 length is 15 residues. CDR3 in amino acids: CASRPEGEGYNEQFF. As DNA, the CDR3 is TGCGCCAGCAGACCCGAGGGGGAGGGCTACAATGAGCAGTTCTTC.

In its sample, this clonotype was seen a few times. The V call is TRBV5-1, the J call TRBJ2-5, with D unresolved. The V and J ends lost 0 bases and 1 base respectively, with 7 bases between them. Germline V gene sequence: CDR1 SGHRS, CDR2 YFSETQ. The CDR3 has 14 amino acids. The CDR3 DNA sequence: TGCGCCAGCAGCTTGGAAGGGATCCAAGAGACCCAGTACTTC. It is translated as CASSLEGIQETQYF.

This clonotype showed up just a few times. V and J are TRBV20-1 and TRBJ2-7; TRBD1 agrees at 9 bases. This CDR3 has 16 residues. Germline loops: CDR1 DFQATT, CDR2 SNEGSKA (reference sequence). V shed 0 bases and J 2 bases; nucleotides not matched to a gene: 8. CDR3 in DNA: TGCAGTGCTAGAGATAGGGGACAGGGAAATCCCTACGAGCAGTACTTC. Protein sequence: CSARDRGQGNPYEQYF.

This clonotype was found many times. The junction does not match germline at one end; this may be a read error. The chain uses TRBV12-3 or TRBV12-4 and TRBJ2-7, with D possibly TRBD1 on 8 matching bases. The CDR3 has 14 residues. In DNA form, the CDR3 reads TGTGCCAGCAGCTTAGGACAGGGACTATACGAGCAGTACTTC. Translation: CASSLGQGLYEQYF.

V usage is TRBV14 and J usage is TRBJ1-5; D unclear. Germline-derived CDR1 and CDR2 are SGHDN and FVKESK. Trimming shortened V by 1 base and J by 7 bases, and 14 bases separated the two germline ends. CDR3 length: 15 amino acids. CDR3 in amino acids: CASSQVRQVGQPQHF. The CDR3 DNA reads TGTGCCAGCAGCCAAGTCCGTCAGGTCGGGCAGCCCCAGCATTTT. The whole variable domain, remainder taken from reference TRBV14 and TRBJ1-5, is EAGVTQFPSHSVIEKGQTVTLRCDPISGHDNLYWYRRVMGKEIKFLLHFVKESKQDESGMPNNRFLAERTGGTYSTLKVQPAELEDSGVYFCASSQVRQVGQPQHFGDGTRLSIL.

This chain links TRBV2 with TRBJ2-1; 7 nucleotides agree with TRBD1. Germline V CDR1 and CDR2: SNHLY, FYNNEI. With V trimmed by 7 bases and J by 2 bases, 2 bases remained unmatched. The CDR3 spans 13 residues. This chain's CDR3 is CASTGQPYNEQFF. DNA for the CDR3: TGTGCCAGCACGGGACAGCCCTACAATGAGCAGTTCTTC.

This clonotype was detected ten times or more. The CDR3 loop reads CASSLHGQKETQYF. DNA of the CDR3: TGTGCCAGCAGTTTACATGGGCAGAAAGAGACCCAGTACTTC. The chain links TRBV12-3 or TRBV12-4 to TRBJ2-5; D is unclear. Trimming stripped 2 bases from V and 3 bases from J, with 10 bases between. The length of the CDR3 is 14 residues.

In its sample, this clonotype was seen many times. The chain couples TRBV12-3 or TRBV12-4 to TRBJ1-5; perhaps TRBD1 as D (5 bases). This CDR3 is built from 14 residues. The V end was cut by 3 bases, the J end by 7 bases, with 13 bases between. CDR3 protein: CASSFEGLGQPQHF. The CDR3 region has the DNA TGTGCCAGCAGTTTCGAGGGGCTGGGGCAGCCCCAGCATTTT.

This clonotype has a count of ten or more. The rearrangement links TRBV20-1 to TRBJ1-3; 9 bases align to TRBD1. Germline-derived CDR1 and CDR2 are DFQATT and SNEGSKA (reference sequence). This CDR3 comprises 14 residues. The ends lost 5 bases at V and 6 bases at J; junction bases unmatched: 8. The CDR3 is CSAGGGQGTNTIYF. The CDR3 region has the DNA TGCAGTGCTGGGGGCGGACAGGGGACAAACACCATATATTTT.

In this sample, this clonotype turned up once. A much larger clone is a single base away; this may be a read error. This sequence joins TRBV2 and TRBJ2-1; no reliable D call. From germline, CDR1 is SNHLY and CDR2 FYNNEI. With 7 bases removed from V and 4 bases from J, the gap between germline ends came to 5 bases. CDR3 length equals 11 residues. The CDR3 coding sequence is TGTGCCAGCATGGGGTACAATGAGCAGTTCTTC. Translating it yields CASMGYNEQFF.

This chain links TRBV27 with TRBJ2-3; 12 bases match TRBD2. This CDR3 region has 13 residues. Germline CDR1 reads MNHEY; CDR2 reads SMNVEV (reference sequence). Losses at the gene ends were 6 bases for V and 5 bases for J; bases not matched to a gene: 0. Here the CDR3 reads CASRGLAGDTQYF. CDR3 in DNA: TGTGCCAGCAGGGGACTAGCGGGAGATACGCAGTATTTT.

V usage is TRBV29-1 and J usage is TRBJ2-5; 9 positions agree with TRBD1. There are 16 residues in the CDR3. J lost 5 bases, V lost 3 bases, and 13 bases had no gene match. Germline assignment: CDR1 SQVTM and CDR2 ANQGSEA. The CDR3 region is CSVDHPGTGIQETQYF. The DNA of the CDR3 is TGCAGCGTTGACCACCCCGGGACAGGGATACAGGAGACCCAGTACTTC.